Reported below is one T cell receptor (beta chain). The data derive from a study of shared clonotypes between healthy human individuals. Sequenced by immunoSEQ multiplex PCR; TCRdb stores in-frame clones only, minus some. The data show hundreds of thousands of clones, with 90% to 96% seen just once and about 0.054% held by the top ten. Germline-derived CDR1 and CDR2 are MDHEN and SYDVKM. The CDR3 totals 15 residues. Trimming pared 6 bases from V and 3 bases from J, leaving 14 bases between. Source material: naive CD4+ T cells sorted from blood. This sample's subset: CD45RA+ positively selected. This rearrangement joins TRBV28 to TRBJ1-4; D unclear. This receptor was identified in a woman aged 30 to 39 in good health. This CDR3 is CASRAAAVANEKLFF. CDR3 sequence (DNA): TGTGCCAGCAGAGCGGCAGCCGTCGCTAATGAAAAACTGTTTTTT. The whole variable domain, filled in from reference TRBV28 and TRBJ1-4, reads DVKVTQSSRYLVKRTGEKVFLECVQDMDHENMFWYRQDPGLGLRLIYFSYDVKMKEKGDIPEGYSVSREKKERFSLILESASTNQTSMYLCASRAAAVANEKLFFGSGTQLSVL.